A single count supports the clone carrying this TCR beta chain. J lost 6 bases, V lost 2 bases, and 7 bases had no gene match. The CDR3 is 16 amino acids. Germline values: CDR1 MNHEY, CDR2 SMNVEV (reference sequence). Using immunoSEQ multiplex PCR, the repertoire was profiled, and TCRdb retains in-frame clones only, with some absent. The table lists 250,000 to 350,000 clones, 75% to 90% of them singletons. These data belong to a study of blood T cell repertoires in COVID-19. The source is a woman aged 70-85 years with COVID-19, enrolled during active disease. The material sequenced was peripheral blood. The chain joins TRBV27 to TRBJ2-1; 10 bases line up with TRBD1. The DNA of the CDR3 is TGTGCCAGCAGTTTAAACGAGACAGGGGGCCTCAATGAGCAGTTCTTC. Protein: CASSLNETGGLNEQFF.